These 4 T cell receptor beta chains originate from one sample sequenced in a study of vaccination effects on CD4 cells after COVID-19. No antigens are known for them. Sequencing used immunoSEQ multiplex PCR; TCRdb keeps in-frame clones, though not all of them. Of approximately 26,000 clones in the sample, 69% were seen once. With the ViraFEST assay, the study expanded antigen-specific CD4+ T cells using viral peptide pools, then sequenced them. When nine to ten days of culture had elapsed, CD4+ T cells were isolated. SARS-CoV-2 infection was confirmed by PCR in the person between March and December 2020. Sequencing was performed on CD4+ T cells from PBMCs cultured with SARS-CoV-2 spike peptides, taken before COVID-19 vaccination. These receptors all stem from a human donor who had a prior SARS-CoV-2 infection.

The rearrangement links TRBV30 to TRBJ1-2; D is ambiguous. Between the trimmed V and J ends, which lost 1 base and 2 bases, there was a span of 11 bases. Germline V gene data show CDR1 as GTSNPN and CDR2 as SVGIG (reference sequence). The CDR3 consists of 14 residues. The CDR3 sequence: CAWSEYGVNYGYTF. CDR3 sequence (DNA): TGTGCCTGGAGTGAGTACGGCGTGAACTATGGCTACACCTTC.

A few counts support this clone. The gene calls are TRBV2 and TRBJ2-7, with D possibly matching TRBD2 (6 bases). This CDR3 has 15 amino acids. CDR1 SNHLY and CDR2 FYNNEI come from the germline V gene. V was trimmed by 2 bases and J by 6 bases, leaving 17 bases between them. The CDR3 nucleotides are TGTGCCAGCAGTGAATGGCAGGCTAGCGTAAGCGAGCAGTACTTC. This sequence encodes CASSEWQASVSEQYF.

This clone was seen a few times. This chain uses TRBV4-2 with TRBJ2-5; the match to TRBD2 covers 7 bases. The ends lost 0 bases at V and 5 bases at J; junction bases unmatched: 15. From germline, CDR1 is LGHNA and CDR2 YNFKEQ. CDR3 length: 18 amino acids. Here the CDR3 DNA reads TGTGCCAGCAGCCAAGATGGCTCGGTGGCGGGAGCTGGGGAGACCCAGTACTTC. It encodes CASSQDGSVAGAGETQYF.

The chain employs TRBV5-1 and TRBJ1-1; no clear D. This CDR3 has 14 amino acids. Germline V gene sequence: CDR1 SGHRS, CDR2 YFSETQ. V was clipped by 1 base and J by 1 base, with 8 bases between them. CDR3 residues: CASSLFEGNTEAFF. For the CDR3, the DNA is TGCGCCAGCAGCTTGTTCGAGGGGAACACTGAAGCTTTCTTT. Drawing the rest from reference TRBV5-1 and TRBJ1-1, the complete variable domain is KAGVTQTPRYLIKTRGQQVTLSCSPISGHRSVSWYQQTPGQGLQFLFEYFSETQRNKGNFPGRFSGRQFSNSRSEMNVSTLELGDSALYLCASSLFEGNTEAFFGQGTRLTVV.